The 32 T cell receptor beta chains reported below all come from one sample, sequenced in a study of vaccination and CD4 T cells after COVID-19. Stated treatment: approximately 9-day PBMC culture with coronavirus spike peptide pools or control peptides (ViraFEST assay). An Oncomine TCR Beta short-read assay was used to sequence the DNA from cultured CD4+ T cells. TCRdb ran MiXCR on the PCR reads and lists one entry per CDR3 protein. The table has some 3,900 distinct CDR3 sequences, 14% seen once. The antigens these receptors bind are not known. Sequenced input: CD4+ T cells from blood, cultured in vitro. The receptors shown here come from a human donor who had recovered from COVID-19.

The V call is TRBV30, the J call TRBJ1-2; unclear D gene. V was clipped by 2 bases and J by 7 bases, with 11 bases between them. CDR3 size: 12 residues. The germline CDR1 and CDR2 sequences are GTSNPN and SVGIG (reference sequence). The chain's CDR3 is CAWSRQLGGYTF. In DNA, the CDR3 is TGTGCCTGGAGTCGCCAACTGGGTGGCTACACCTTC.

The CDR3 DNA reads TGTGCCAGCAGCGGGGGGACAGGGGGTCTCGAGCAGTACTTC. Residues: CASSGGTGGLEQYF. The gene calls are TRBV6-1 and TRBJ2-7; 11 bases agree with TRBD1. The CDR3 length is 14 residues. Germline-derived CDR1 and CDR2 are MNHNS and SASEGT. V was pared by 6 bases and J by 6 bases, with 7 bases of the junction left unmatched.

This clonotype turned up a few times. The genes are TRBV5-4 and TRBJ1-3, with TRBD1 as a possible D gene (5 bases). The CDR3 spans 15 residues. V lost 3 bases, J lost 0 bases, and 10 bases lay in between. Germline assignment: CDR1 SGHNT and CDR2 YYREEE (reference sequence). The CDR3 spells CASSSGGYSGNTIYF. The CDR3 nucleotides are TGTGCCAGCAGCTCGGGGGGATACTCTGGAAACACCATATATTTT.

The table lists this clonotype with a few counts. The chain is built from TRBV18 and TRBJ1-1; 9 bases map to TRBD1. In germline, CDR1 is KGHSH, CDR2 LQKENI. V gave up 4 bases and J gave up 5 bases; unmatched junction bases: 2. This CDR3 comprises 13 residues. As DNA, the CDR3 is TGTGCCAGCTCACGGGACAGGGTGACTGAAGCTTTCTTT. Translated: CASSRDRVTEAFF.

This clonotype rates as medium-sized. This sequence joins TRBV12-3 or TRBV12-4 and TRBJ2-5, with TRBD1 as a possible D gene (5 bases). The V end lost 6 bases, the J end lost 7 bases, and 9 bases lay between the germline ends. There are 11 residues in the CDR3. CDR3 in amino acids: CASRNTGTQYF. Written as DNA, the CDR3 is TGTGCCAGCAGAAATACAGGGACCCAGTACTTC.

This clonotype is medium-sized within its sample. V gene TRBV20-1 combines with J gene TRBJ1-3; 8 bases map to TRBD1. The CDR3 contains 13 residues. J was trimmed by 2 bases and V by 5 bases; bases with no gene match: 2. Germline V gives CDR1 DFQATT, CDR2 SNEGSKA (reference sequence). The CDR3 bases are TGCAGTGCTTCACAGGGGGCTGGAAACACCATATATTTT. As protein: CSASQGAGNTIYF.

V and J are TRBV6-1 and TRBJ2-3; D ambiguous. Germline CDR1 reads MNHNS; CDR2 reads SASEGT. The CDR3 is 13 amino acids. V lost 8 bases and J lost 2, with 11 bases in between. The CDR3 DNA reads TGTGCCAGCGGCCTAGGTCACACAGATACGCAGTATTTT. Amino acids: CASGLGHTDTQYF.

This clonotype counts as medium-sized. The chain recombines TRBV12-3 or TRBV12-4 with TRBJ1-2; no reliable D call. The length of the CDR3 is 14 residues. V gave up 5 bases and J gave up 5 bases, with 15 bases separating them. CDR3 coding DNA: TGTGCCAGCAGTAGGCTTTTGTCAGGTTATGGCTACACCTTC. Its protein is CASSRLLSGYGYTF.

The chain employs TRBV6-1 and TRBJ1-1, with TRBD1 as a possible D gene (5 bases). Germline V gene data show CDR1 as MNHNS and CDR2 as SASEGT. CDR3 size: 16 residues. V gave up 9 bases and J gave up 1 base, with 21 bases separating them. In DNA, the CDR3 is TGTGCCAGTTACCCGGGGCAGACCAAGCCGAACACTGAAGCTTTCTTT. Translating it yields CASYPGQTKPNTEAFF.

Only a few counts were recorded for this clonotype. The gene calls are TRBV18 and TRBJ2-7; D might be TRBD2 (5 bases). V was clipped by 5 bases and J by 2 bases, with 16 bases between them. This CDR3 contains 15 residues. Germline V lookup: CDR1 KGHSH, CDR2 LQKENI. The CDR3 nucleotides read TGTGCCAGCTCATCCGCGGGTGGCAGCACCTACGAGCAGTACTTC. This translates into CASSSAGGSTYEQYF.

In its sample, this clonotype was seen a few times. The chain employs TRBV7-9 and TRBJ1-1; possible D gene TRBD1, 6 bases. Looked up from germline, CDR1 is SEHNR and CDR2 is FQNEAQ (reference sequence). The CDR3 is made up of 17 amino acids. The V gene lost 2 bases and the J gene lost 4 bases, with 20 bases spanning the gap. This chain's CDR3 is CASSLRGFGGRVTEAFF. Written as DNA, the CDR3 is TGTGCCAGCAGCTTAAGGGGATTTGGGGGGCGCGTCACTGAAGCTTTCTTT.

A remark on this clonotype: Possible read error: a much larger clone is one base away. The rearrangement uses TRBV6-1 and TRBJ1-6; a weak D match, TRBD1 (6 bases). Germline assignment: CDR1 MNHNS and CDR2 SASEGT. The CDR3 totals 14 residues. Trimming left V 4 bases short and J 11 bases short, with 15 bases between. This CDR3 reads CASSGQAGNPPLHF. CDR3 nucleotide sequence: TGTGCCAGCAGTGGACAGGCTGGGAATCCACCCCTCCACTTT.

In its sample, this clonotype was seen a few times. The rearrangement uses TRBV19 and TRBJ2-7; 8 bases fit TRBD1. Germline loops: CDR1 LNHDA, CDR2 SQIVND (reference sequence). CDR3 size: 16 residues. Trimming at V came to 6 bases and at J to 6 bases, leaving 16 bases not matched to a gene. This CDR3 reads CASSPFLGQGAGEQYF. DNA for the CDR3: TGTGCCAGTAGCCCCTTCCTGGGGCAGGGGGCTGGCGAGCAGTACTTC.

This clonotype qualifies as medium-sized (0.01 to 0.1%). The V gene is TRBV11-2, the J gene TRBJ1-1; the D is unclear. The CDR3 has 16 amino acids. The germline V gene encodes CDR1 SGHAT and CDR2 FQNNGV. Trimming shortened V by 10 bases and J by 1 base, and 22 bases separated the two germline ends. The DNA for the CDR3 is TGTGCCAAGGGCTACGGGGTTACAGTACAGAACACTGAAGCTTTCTTT. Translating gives CAKGYGVTVQNTEAFF.

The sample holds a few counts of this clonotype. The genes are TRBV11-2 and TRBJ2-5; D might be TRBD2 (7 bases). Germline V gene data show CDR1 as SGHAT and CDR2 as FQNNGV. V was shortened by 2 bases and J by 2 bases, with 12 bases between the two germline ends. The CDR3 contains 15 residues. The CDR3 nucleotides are TGTGCCAGCAGCTTAATAGGGGGGGCGCAAGAGACCCAGTACTTC. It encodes CASSLIGGAQETQYF.

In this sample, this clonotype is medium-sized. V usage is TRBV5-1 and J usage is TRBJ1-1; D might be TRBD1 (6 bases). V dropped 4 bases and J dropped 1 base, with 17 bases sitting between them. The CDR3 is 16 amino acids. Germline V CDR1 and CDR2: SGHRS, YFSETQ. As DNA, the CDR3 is TGCGCCAGCAGCCTGGACAGCAGGTCCTGGAACACTGAAGCTTTCTTT. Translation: CASSLDSRSWNTEAFF.

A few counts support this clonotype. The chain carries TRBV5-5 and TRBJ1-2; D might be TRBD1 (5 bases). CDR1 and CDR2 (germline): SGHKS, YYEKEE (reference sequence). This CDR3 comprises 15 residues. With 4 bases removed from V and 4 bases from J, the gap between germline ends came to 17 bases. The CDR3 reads CASSDPGDRSYGYTF. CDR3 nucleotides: TGTGCCAGCAGCGACCCAGGTGACAGAAGCTATGGCTACACCTTC.

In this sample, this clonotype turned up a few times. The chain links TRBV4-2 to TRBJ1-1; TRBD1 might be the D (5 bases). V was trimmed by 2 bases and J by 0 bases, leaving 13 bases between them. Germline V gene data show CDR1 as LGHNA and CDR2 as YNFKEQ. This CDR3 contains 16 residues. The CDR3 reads CASSQHGGGMNTEAFF. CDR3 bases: TGTGCCAGCAGCCAACATGGGGGGGGAATGAACACTGAAGCTTTCTTT.

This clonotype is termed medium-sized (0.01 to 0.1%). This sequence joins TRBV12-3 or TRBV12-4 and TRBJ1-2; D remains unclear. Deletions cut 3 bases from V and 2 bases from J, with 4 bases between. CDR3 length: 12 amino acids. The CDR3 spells CASSFGNYGYTF. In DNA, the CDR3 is TGTGCCAGCAGTTTCGGAAACTATGGCTACACCTTC.

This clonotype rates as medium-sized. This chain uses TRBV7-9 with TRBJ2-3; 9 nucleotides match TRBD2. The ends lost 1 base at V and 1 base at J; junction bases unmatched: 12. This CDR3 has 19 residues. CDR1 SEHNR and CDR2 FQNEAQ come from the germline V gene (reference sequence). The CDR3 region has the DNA TGTGCCAGCAGCTTAGTGGCGGGGGGGCCGGTTGCGGGCACAGATACGCAGTATTTT. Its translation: CASSLVAGGPVAGTDTQYF.

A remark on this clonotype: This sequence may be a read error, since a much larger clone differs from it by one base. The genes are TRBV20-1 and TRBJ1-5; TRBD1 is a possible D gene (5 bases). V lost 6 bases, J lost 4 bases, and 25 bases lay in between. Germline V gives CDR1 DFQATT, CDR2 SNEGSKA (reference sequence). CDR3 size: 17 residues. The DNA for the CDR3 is TGCAGTGCGCTACTGGGACGGGGTAATTTGGGGAATCAGCCCCAGCATTTT. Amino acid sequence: CSALLGRGNLGNQPQHF.

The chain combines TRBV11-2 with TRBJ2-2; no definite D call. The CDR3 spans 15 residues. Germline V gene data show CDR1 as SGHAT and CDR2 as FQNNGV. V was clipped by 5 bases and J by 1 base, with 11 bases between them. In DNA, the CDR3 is TGTGCCAGCAGCCGGGCGGACGTGAACACCGGGGAGCTGTTTTTT. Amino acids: CASSRADVNTGELFF.

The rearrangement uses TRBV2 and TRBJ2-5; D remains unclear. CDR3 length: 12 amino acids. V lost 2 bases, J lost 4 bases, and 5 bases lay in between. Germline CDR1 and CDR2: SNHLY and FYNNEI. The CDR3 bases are TGTGCCAGCAGTGAAATGATAGAGACCCAGTACTTC. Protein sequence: CASSEMIETQYF.

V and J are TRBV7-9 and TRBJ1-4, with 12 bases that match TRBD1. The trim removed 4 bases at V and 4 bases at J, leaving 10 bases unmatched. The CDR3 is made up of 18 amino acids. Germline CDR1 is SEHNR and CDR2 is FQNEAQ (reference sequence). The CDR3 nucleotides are TGTGCCAGCAGCTCCGGGACAGGGGGCGTAGCAGTTAATGAAAAACTGTTTTTT. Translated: CASSSGTGGVAVNEKLFF.

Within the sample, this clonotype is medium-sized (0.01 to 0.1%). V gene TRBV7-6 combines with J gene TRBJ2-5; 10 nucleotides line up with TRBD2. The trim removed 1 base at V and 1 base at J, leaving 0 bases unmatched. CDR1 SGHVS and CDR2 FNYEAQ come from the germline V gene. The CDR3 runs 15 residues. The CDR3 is CASSLGTSGQETQYF. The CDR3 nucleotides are TGTGCCAGCAGCTTAGGGACTAGCGGCCAAGAGACCCAGTACTTC.

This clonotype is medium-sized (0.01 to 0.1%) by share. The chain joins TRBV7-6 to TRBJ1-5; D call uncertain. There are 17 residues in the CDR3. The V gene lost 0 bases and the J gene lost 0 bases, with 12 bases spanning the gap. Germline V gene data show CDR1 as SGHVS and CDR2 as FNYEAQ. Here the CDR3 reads CASSLAGGRDSNQPQHF. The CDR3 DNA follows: TGTGCCAGCAGCTTAGCAGGTGGGCGGGATAGCAATCAGCCCCAGCATTTT.

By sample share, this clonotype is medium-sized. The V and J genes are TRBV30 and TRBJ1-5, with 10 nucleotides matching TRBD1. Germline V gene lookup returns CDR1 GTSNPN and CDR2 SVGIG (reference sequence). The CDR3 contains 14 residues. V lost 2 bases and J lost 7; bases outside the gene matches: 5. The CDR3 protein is CAWSPGTGVQPQHF. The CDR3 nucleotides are TGTGCCTGGAGTCCCGGGACAGGGGTCCAGCCCCAGCATTTT.

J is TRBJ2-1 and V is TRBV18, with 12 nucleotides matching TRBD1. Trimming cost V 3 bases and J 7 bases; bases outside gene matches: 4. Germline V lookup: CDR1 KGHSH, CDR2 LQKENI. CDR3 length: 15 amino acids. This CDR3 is CASSPGQGARNEQFF. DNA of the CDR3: TGTGCCAGCTCACCGGGACAGGGGGCGCGGAATGAGCAGTTCTTC.

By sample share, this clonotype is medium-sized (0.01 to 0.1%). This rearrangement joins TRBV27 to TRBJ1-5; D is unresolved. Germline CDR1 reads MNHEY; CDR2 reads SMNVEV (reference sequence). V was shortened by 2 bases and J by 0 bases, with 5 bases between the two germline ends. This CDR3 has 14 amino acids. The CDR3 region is CASSLHNSNQPQHF. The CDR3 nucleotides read TGTGCCAGCAGTTTACACAATAGCAATCAGCCCCAGCATTTT.

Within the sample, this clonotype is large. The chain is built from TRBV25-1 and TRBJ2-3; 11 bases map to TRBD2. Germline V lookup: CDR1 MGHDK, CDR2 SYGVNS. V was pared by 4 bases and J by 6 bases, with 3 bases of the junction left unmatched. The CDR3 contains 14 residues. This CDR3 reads CASSGTSGLDTQYF. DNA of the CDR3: TGTGCCAGCAGTGGGACTAGCGGGCTGGATACGCAGTATTTT.

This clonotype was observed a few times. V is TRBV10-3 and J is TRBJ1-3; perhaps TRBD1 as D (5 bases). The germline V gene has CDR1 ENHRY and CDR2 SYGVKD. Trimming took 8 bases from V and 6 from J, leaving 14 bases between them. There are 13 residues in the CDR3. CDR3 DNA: TGTGCCATCGGGGACCCCCGGGAAAACACCATATATTTT. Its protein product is CAIGDPRENTIYF.

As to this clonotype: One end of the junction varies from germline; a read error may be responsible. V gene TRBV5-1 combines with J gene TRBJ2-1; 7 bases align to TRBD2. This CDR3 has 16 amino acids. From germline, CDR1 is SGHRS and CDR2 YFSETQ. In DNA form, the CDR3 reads TGCGCCAACAGCTCGGGGGGACCCATCTCCTACAATGAGCAGTTCTTC. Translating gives CANSSGGPISYNEQFF.